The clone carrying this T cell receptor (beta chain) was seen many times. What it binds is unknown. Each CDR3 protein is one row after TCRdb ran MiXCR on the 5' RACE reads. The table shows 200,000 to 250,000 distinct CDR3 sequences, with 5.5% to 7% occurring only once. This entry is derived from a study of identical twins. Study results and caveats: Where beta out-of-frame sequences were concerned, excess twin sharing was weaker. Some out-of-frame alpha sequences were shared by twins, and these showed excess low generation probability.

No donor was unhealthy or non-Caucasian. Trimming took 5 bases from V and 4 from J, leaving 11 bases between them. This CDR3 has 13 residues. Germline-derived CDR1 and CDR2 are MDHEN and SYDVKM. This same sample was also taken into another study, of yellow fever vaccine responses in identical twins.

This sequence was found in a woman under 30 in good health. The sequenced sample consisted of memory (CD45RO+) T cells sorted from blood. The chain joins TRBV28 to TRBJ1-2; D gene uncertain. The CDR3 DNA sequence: TGTGCCAGCAGTCCCGCGGCCCTCTATGGCTACACCTTC. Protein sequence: CASSPAALYGYTF.